Detailed here is one T cell receptor (beta chain). It has no known antigen specificity. No clone much larger than this one lies a single base away; base qualities are absent. Based on the germline V gene, the CDR1 and CDR2 sequences are ENHRY and SYGVKD. The CDR3 goes from the cysteine to the phenylalanine over 13 residues. Of all the DNA, just the CDR3 is kept, 39 bases in frame from base 1. V is cut by 3 bases and J by 2 bases, and the space between the germline ends is 8 bases. Library prep was done by the immunoSEQ multiplex PCR assay. Imported from immuneACCESS, the table was reduced by TCRdb to in-frame sequences with V and J called. These copies leave out some clones; in studies compared against another copy, an unresolved V gene accounts for under half, and the cause of the remainder is not known. Present in this sample are 75,000 to 100,000 clones, about 95% of which were seen just once. Of the sample, about 0.3% is held by the ten largest clones.

The sample is drawn from a study of technical replicates of blood from a few donors (dated by TCRdb to 2015 to 2018). This TCR derives from a human donor in good health. Sequencing input: T cells isolated from PBMCs. The chain couples TRBV10-3 to TRBJ2-7; possibly the D gene is TRBD1, per 6 matching bases. Here is the DNA: TGTGCCATCAGTGACACAGGGACCTACGAGCAGTACTTC. Its coded protein is CAISDTGTYEQYF.